Listed below are T cell receptor beta chains from one sample, sequenced in a study of T cells in Graves' hyperthyroidism and ophthalmopathy. TCRdb re-derived calls from the multiplex PCR reads in MiXCR, one entry per CDR3 protein. Here the sample spans roughly 300,000 distinct CDR3 sequences, roughly 14% being singletons. Sequencing used blood. The receptors were sampled from a woman in her 30s with Graves' hyperthyroidism. CDR3s include the opening cysteine and the closing phenylalanine or tryptophan. A D gene is named only where the DNA matches it firmly. Not every row has a clone size; where given, it reads once, few, many or a size class.

d_call: .
cdr3_length: 13
j_call: TRBJ2-7
v_call: TRBV9
clone_size: once
cdr3_nt: TGTGCCAGCACTCCTAGCGTATCAGGGGAGCAGTACTTC
cdr3_aa: CASTPSVSGEQYF

d_call: .
cdr3_length: 15
j_call: TRBJ1-3
v_call: TRBV7-9
clone_size: .
cdr3_nt: TGTGCCAGCAGCCGGGCCGCGGGGGCGGGAAACACCATATATTTT
cdr3_aa: CASSRAAGAGNTIYF

d_call: .
cdr3_length: 18
j_call: TRBJ2-7
v_call: TRBV15
clone_size: .
cdr3_nt: TGTGCCACCAGCAGAGACCTAACGGCCGGGAGTTCCCCCCACGAGCAGTACTTC
cdr3_aa: CATSRDLTAGSSPHEQYF

d_call: .
cdr3_length: 10
j_call: TRBJ2-5
v_call: TRBV19
clone_size: .
cdr3_nt: TGTGCCAGCCAAAGAGAGACCCAGTACTTC
cdr3_aa: CASQRETQYF

d_call: TRBD2
cdr3_length: 15
j_call: TRBJ2-5
v_call: TRBV29-1
clone_size: .
cdr3_nt: TGCAGCGGTGGGCTAGCGGGAGGGCCCAGGGAGACCCAGTACTTC
cdr3_aa: CSGGLAGGPRETQYF

d_call: .
cdr3_length: 15
j_call: TRBJ1-4
v_call: TRBV19
clone_size: .
cdr3_nt: TGTGCCAGTAGGGCGGATGGGCTTCCTAATGAAAAACTGTTTTTT
cdr3_aa: CASRADGLPNEKLFF

d_call: TRBD1
cdr3_length: 14
j_call: TRBJ2-1
v_call: TRBV20-1
clone_size: few
cdr3_nt: TGCAGTGCTATCTCCGGGACAGGAAGCAATGAGCAGTTCTTC
cdr3_aa: CSAISGTGSNEQFF

d_call: .
cdr3_length: 12
j_call: TRBJ1-1
v_call: TRBV12-3/TRBV12-4
clone_size: many
cdr3_nt: TGTGCCAGCAGTCACAGGAACACTGAAGCTTTCTTT
cdr3_aa: CASSHRNTEAFF

d_call: .
cdr3_length: 14
j_call: TRBJ2-2
v_call: TRBV19
clone_size: .
cdr3_nt: TGTGCCACTAGCCCCTCCCTCGCCACCGGGGAGCTGTTTTTT
cdr3_aa: CATSPSLATGELFF

d_call: .
cdr3_length: 15
j_call: TRBJ1-3
v_call: TRBV12-3/TRBV12-4
clone_size: .
cdr3_nt: TGTGCCAGCAGTTTAGCGGGAATCTCTGGAAACACCATATATTTT
cdr3_aa: CASSLAGISGNTIYF

d_call: TRBD2
cdr3_length: 17
j_call: TRBJ2-7
v_call: TRBV20-1
clone_size: few
cdr3_nt: TGCAGTGCCCGAGTTAGGACTAGCGGGAGGGACTCCTACGAGCAGTACTTC
cdr3_aa: CSARVRTSGRDSYEQYF

d_call: .
cdr3_length: 13
j_call: TRBJ2-1
v_call: TRBV7-2
clone_size: few
cdr3_nt: TGTGCCAGCAGCTTGCCCTCCTACAATGAGCAGTTCTTC
cdr3_aa: CASSLPSYNEQFF

d_call: .
cdr3_length: 14
j_call: TRBJ1-4
v_call: TRBV7-2
clone_size: many
cdr3_nt: TGTGCCAGCAGCTTGGGGGGCCTCAATGAAAAACTGTTTTTT
cdr3_aa: CASSLGGLNEKLFF

d_call: .
cdr3_length: 14
j_call: TRBJ2-3
v_call: TRBV28
clone_size: many
cdr3_nt: TGTGCCAGCAGCCCAGGGGGGGCCGCAGATACGCAGTATTTT
cdr3_aa: CASSPGGAADTQYF

d_call: TRBD2
cdr3_length: 13
j_call: TRBJ2-1
v_call: TRBV3-1
clone_size: few
cdr3_nt: TGTGCCAGCAGCCTACCTCCTAGCGGTAAGCAGTTCTTC
cdr3_aa: CASSLPPSGKQFF

d_call: .
cdr3_length: 15
j_call: TRBJ2-3
v_call: TRBV19
clone_size: once
cdr3_nt: TGTGCCAGTAGTATTGGCGGGCCGGTCACAGATACGCAGTATTTT
cdr3_aa: CASSIGGPVTDTQYF

d_call: TRBD1
cdr3_length: 15
j_call: TRBJ2-2
v_call: TRBV6-1
clone_size: few
cdr3_nt: TGTGCCAGCAGTGGGGGACAGGGGGTCCCCGGGGAGCTGTTTTTT
cdr3_aa: CASSGGQGVPGELFF

d_call: .
cdr3_length: 13
j_call: TRBJ1-1
v_call: TRBV5-1
clone_size: .
cdr3_nt: TGCGCCAGCAGCGTGAAGCTGAACACTGAAGCTTTCTTT
cdr3_aa: CASSVKLNTEAFF

d_call: .
cdr3_length: 16
j_call: TRBJ2-2
v_call: TRBV19
clone_size: .
cdr3_nt: TGTGCCAGTAAGGACGGGCCCGCAGGGACGTCCGGGGAGCTGTTTTTT
cdr3_aa: CASKDGPAGTSGELFF

d_call: .
cdr3_length: 15
j_call: TRBJ2-7
v_call: TRBV7-2
clone_size: many
cdr3_nt: TGTGCCAGCAGCGCGAGGGGGGAGGTCGGCTACGAGCAGTACTTC
cdr3_aa: CASSARGEVGYEQYF

d_call: .
cdr3_length: 18
j_call: TRBJ1-1
v_call: TRBV6-1
clone_size: many
cdr3_nt: TGTGCCAGCAGTCCGCGGGAAACGCGGGCCGCGGCGCGCACTGAAGCTTTCTTT
cdr3_aa: CASSPRETRAAARTEAFF

d_call: .
cdr3_length: 18
j_call: TRBJ2-7
v_call: TRBV28
clone_size: many
cdr3_nt: TGTGCCAGCAGTTGGCCCTGGATAGAATCTGGTGAGGAGTGGGAGCAGTACTTC
cdr3_aa: CASSWPWIESGEEWEQYF

d_call: .
cdr3_length: 13
j_call: TRBJ2-5
v_call: TRBV20-1
clone_size: many
cdr3_nt: TGCAGTGCTAGTAGGGGGGCGCGGGAGACCCAGTACTTC
cdr3_aa: CSASRGARETQYF

d_call: .
cdr3_length: 15
j_call: TRBJ1-6
v_call: TRBV2
clone_size: many
cdr3_nt: TGTGCCAGCACGGGGGCCTCATCTGCGAATTCACCCCTCCACTTT
cdr3_aa: CASTGASSANSPLHF

d_call: TRBD2
cdr3_length: 15
j_call: TRBJ2-5
v_call: TRBV20-1
clone_size: many
cdr3_nt: TGCAGTGCTAGGTTGGCAGCGGGAGGATCAGAGACCCAGTACTTC
cdr3_aa: CSARLAAGGSETQYF

d_call: TRBD2
cdr3_length: 15
j_call: TRBJ2-1
v_call: TRBV20-1
clone_size: .
cdr3_nt: TGCAGTGCTAGAGGGACTAGCGGGATTTTCAATGAGCAGTTCTTC
cdr3_aa: CSARGTSGIFNEQFF

d_call: .
cdr3_length: 14
j_call: TRBJ2-7
v_call: TRBV20-1
clone_size: .
cdr3_nt: TGCAGTGCCGGACGGGAACACGGCCCCTACGAGCAGTACTTC
cdr3_aa: CSAGREHGPYEQYF

d_call: .
cdr3_length: 15
j_call: TRBJ2-5
v_call: TRBV3-1
clone_size: .
cdr3_nt: TGTGCCAGCAGCCAAGTGCCGGCGTACCAAGAGACCCAGTACTTC
cdr3_aa: CASSQVPAYQETQYF

d_call: .
cdr3_length: 12
j_call: TRBJ2-5
v_call: TRBV5-5
clone_size: .
cdr3_nt: TGTGCCAGCGCCGATTGGACAGAGACCCAGTACTTC
cdr3_aa: CASADWTETQYF

d_call: .
cdr3_length: 14
j_call: TRBJ2-7
v_call: TRBV6-1
clone_size: .
cdr3_nt: TGTGCCAGCACCCGGACAGTTAATACCTACGAGCAGTACTTC
cdr3_aa: CASTRTVNTYEQYF

d_call: .
cdr3_length: 12
j_call: TRBJ1-1
v_call: TRBV18
clone_size: few
cdr3_nt: TGTGCCAGCTCACCCAGGGGAGGTGAAGCTTTCTTT
cdr3_aa: CASSPRGGEAFF

d_call: .
cdr3_length: 16
j_call: TRBJ1-1
v_call: TRBV12-3/TRBV12-4
clone_size: many
cdr3_nt: TGTGCCAGCACCGAGATGGGGGTCCGGGTGAACACTGAAGCTTTCTTT
cdr3_aa: CASTEMGVRVNTEAFF

d_call: .
cdr3_length: 15
j_call: TRBJ2-5
v_call: TRBV12-3/TRBV12-4
clone_size: .
cdr3_nt: TGTGCCAGCAGCATCGGACAGATCCAAATGGGGACCCAGTACTTC
cdr3_aa: CASSIGQIQMGTQYF

d_call: .
cdr3_length: 12
j_call: TRBJ1-1
v_call: TRBV28
clone_size: many
cdr3_nt: TGTGCCAGCAGTGCGGGACTCAACGGGGCTTTCTTT
cdr3_aa: CASSAGLNGAFF

d_call: TRBD1
cdr3_length: 17
j_call: TRBJ2-1
v_call: TRBV5-1
clone_size: few
cdr3_nt: TGCGCCAGCAGCCCCGGGACCAGACAGGGGGGGAACAATGAGCAGTTCTTC
cdr3_aa: CASSPGTRQGGNNEQFF

d_call: TRBD1
cdr3_length: 18
j_call: TRBJ2-4
v_call: TRBV20-1
clone_size: .
cdr3_nt: TGCAGTGCCTCAACCGGGACAGGGAGTCTAGCGGCCAAAAACATTCAGTACTTC
cdr3_aa: CSASTGTGSLAAKNIQYF

d_call: .
cdr3_length: 12
j_call: TRBJ1-3
v_call: TRBV20-1
clone_size: .
cdr3_nt: TGCAGTGCTACAGGGTCTGGAAACACCATATATTTT
cdr3_aa: CSATGSGNTIYF

d_call: .
cdr3_length: 14
j_call: TRBJ1-5
v_call: TRBV6-1
clone_size: many
cdr3_nt: TGTGCCAGCACTTCGGACGGTTCAGGACAGCCCCAGCATTTT
cdr3_aa: CASTSDGSGQPQHF

d_call: TRBD1
cdr3_length: 15
j_call: TRBJ2-7
v_call: TRBV6-4
clone_size: few
cdr3_nt: TGTGCCAGCAGCACACCGGGACAGGGGGCCCACGAGCAGTACTTC
cdr3_aa: CASSTPGQGAHEQYF

d_call: TRBD1
cdr3_length: 17
j_call: TRBJ2-3
v_call: TRBV5-1
clone_size: .
cdr3_nt: TGCGCCAGCAGCTACCACCGGGACAGGGGGAAAACAGATACGCAGTATTTT
cdr3_aa: CASSYHRDRGKTDTQYF

d_call: .
cdr3_length: 16
j_call: TRBJ1-1
v_call: TRBV5-5
clone_size: medium-sized
cdr3_nt: TGTGCCAGCAGCTTGGAAGTGATTAGTTTCCGCACGGGAGCTTTCTTT
cdr3_aa: CASSLEVISFRTGAFF

d_call: .
cdr3_length: 12
j_call: TRBJ2-1
v_call: TRBV20-1
clone_size: few
cdr3_nt: TGCAGTGCTAATCGTCTAGGCTATGAGCAGTTCTTC
cdr3_aa: CSANRLGYEQFF

d_call: .
cdr3_length: 17
j_call: TRBJ1-2
v_call: TRBV27
clone_size: .
cdr3_nt: TGTGCCAGCAGTTTATCGAAGGCGGGGGCGCGTAACTATGGCTACACCTTC
cdr3_aa: CASSLSKAGARNYGYTF

d_call: .
cdr3_length: 17
j_call: TRBJ1-2
v_call: TRBV7-9
clone_size: many
cdr3_nt: TGTGCCAGCAGCTTAGCGGGCCTCATCGGCGCTAACTATGGCTACACCTTC
cdr3_aa: CASSLAGLIGANYGYTF

d_call: .
cdr3_length: 13
j_call: TRBJ1-2
v_call: TRBV28
clone_size: many
cdr3_nt: TGTGCCAGCAGTTTGCGCGAACACTATGGCTACACCTTC
cdr3_aa: CASSLREHYGYTF

d_call: .
cdr3_length: 15
j_call: TRBJ1-5
v_call: TRBV7-2
clone_size: many
cdr3_nt: TGTGCCAGCAGCTGGGGGGCGGACAGCAATCAGCCCCAGCATTTT
cdr3_aa: CASSWGADSNQPQHF

d_call: .
cdr3_length: 14
j_call: TRBJ2-1
v_call: TRBV11-2
clone_size: many
cdr3_nt: TGTGCCAGCAGCTTAGAGACTTCCTACAATGAGCAGTTCTTC
cdr3_aa: CASSLETSYNEQFF

d_call: .
cdr3_length: 13
j_call: TRBJ2-4
v_call: TRBV29-1
clone_size: few
cdr3_nt: TGCAGCGTTGGTACTTTAGCCAAAAACATTCAGTACTTC
cdr3_aa: CSVGTLAKNIQYF

d_call: .
cdr3_length: 14
j_call: TRBJ1-1
v_call: TRBV6-1
clone_size: many
cdr3_nt: TGTGCCAGCAGTTCCCCGACAGGCGACACTGAAGCTTTCTTT
cdr3_aa: CASSSPTGDTEAFF

d_call: .
cdr3_length: 11
j_call: TRBJ2-1
v_call: TRBV20-1
clone_size: .
cdr3_nt: TGCAGTGCTCGGGACTTTCTACGGCAGTTCTTC
cdr3_aa: CSARDFLRQFF

d_call: .
cdr3_length: 12
j_call: TRBJ2-1
v_call: TRBV5-5
clone_size: many
cdr3_nt: TGTGCCAGCAGTCTAGTGTGGGATGAGCAGTTCTTC
cdr3_aa: CASSLVWDEQFF

d_call: .
cdr3_length: 15
j_call: TRBJ2-1
v_call: TRBV28
clone_size: many
cdr3_nt: TGTGCCAGCACCCACTGGGGGGATAGGGGGAATGAGCAGTTCTTC
cdr3_aa: CASTHWGDRGNEQFF

d_call: .
cdr3_length: 14
j_call: TRBJ2-4
v_call: TRBV12-3/TRBV12-4
clone_size: few
cdr3_nt: TGTGCCAGCAGTACTCAGTTAGGCAAAAACATTCAGTACTTC
cdr3_aa: CASSTQLGKNIQYF

d_call: .
cdr3_length: 12
j_call: TRBJ2-7
v_call: TRBV7-9
clone_size: .
cdr3_nt: TGTGCCAGCAGCTTAGAGGGATCTAAGCAGTACTTC
cdr3_aa: CASSLEGSKQYF

d_call: .
cdr3_length: 14
j_call: TRBJ1-1
v_call: TRBV18
clone_size: .
cdr3_nt: TGTGCCAGCTCACCCCCACAGCCGAACACTGAAGCTTTCTTT
cdr3_aa: CASSPPQPNTEAFF

d_call: TRBD2
cdr3_length: 14
j_call: TRBJ2-7
v_call: TRBV20-1
clone_size: many
cdr3_nt: TGCAGTGCTAGATTTAGCGGGAGGGTGTATGAGCAGTACTTC
cdr3_aa: CSARFSGRVYEQYF